This T cell receptor beta chain stems from a study of T-cell memory formation after mild COVID-19. One entry per CDR3 protein results from TCRdb running MiXCR on the 5' RACE reads. Counted here are about 400,000 distinct CDR3 sequences, around a quarter occurring once; the ten biggest clones make up approximately 14%. The CDR3 consists of 15 residues. The germline CDR1 and CDR2 sequences are SGHRS and YFSETQ. V lost 6 bases to trimming and J lost 6 bases, with 16 bases between them. The clonotype was recovered from an adult woman who had mild COVID-19 (a few samples of this study predate the infection). Cell type and time point are not known. Sequences were obtained from PBMCs or a T cell subset sorted from them (not recorded which). This chain connects TRBV5-1 to TRBJ1-6; the D gene is possibly TRBD1 (5 bases). This CDR3 is CASTFEGGGNSPLHF. The CDR3 DNA follows: TGCGCCAGCACTTTTGAAGGTGGGGGTAATTCACCCCTCCACTTT. The full variable domain, with the rest looked up from reference TRBV5-1 and TRBJ1-6, is KAGVTQTPRYLIKTRGQQVTLSCSPISGHRSVSWYQQTPGQGLQFLFEYFSETQRNKGNFPGRFSGRQFSNSRSEMNVSTLELGDSALYLCASTFEGGGNSPLHFGNGTRLTVT.